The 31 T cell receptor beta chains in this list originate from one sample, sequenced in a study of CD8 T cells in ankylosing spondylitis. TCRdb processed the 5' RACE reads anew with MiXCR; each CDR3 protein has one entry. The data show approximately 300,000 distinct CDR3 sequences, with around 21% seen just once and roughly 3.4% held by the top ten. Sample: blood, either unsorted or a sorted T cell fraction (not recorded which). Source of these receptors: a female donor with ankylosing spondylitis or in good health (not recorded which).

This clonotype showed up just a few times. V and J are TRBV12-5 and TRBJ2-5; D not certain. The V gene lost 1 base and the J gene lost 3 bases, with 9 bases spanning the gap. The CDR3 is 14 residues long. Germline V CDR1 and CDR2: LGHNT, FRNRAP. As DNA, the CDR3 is TGTGCTAGTGGTTTGGCCGTCTTAGAAGAGACCCAGTACTTC. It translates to CASGLAVLEETQYF.

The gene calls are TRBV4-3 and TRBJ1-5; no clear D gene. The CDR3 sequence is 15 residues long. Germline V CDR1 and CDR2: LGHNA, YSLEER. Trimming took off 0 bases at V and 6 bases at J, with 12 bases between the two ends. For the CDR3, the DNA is TGCGCCAGCAGCCAAGATATCACGTCACGTCAGCCCCAGCATTTT. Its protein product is CASSQDITSRQPQHF.

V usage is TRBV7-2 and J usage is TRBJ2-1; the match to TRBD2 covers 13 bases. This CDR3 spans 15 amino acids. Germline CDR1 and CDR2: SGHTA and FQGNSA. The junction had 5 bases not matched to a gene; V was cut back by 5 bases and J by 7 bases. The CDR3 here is CASSVTSGRVNEQFF. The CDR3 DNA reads TGTGCCAGCAGCGTCACTAGCGGGAGGGTAAATGAGCAGTTCTTC.

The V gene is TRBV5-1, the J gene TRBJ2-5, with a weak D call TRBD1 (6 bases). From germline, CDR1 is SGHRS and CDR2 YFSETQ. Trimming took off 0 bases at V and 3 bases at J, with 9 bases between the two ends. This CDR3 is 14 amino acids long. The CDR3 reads CASSLVPGEETQYF. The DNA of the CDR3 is TGCGCCAGCAGCTTGGTACCAGGGGAAGAGACCCAGTACTTC.

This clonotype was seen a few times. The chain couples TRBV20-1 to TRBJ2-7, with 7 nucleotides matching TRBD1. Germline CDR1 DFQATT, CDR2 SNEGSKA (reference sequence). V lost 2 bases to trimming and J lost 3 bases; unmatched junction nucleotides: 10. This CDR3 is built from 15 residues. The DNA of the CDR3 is TGCAGTGCTAGACACCCGACAGGGATCAACTACGAGCAGTACTTC. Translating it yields CSARHPTGINYEQYF.

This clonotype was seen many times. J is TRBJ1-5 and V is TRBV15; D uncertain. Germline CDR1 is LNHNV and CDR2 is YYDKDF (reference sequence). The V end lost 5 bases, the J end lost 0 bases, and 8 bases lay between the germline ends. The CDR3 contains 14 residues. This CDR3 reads CATSPDYSNQPQHF. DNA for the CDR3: TGTGCCACCAGCCCGGACTATAGCAATCAGCCCCAGCATTTT. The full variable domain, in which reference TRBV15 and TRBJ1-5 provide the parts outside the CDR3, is DAMVIQNPRYQVTQFGKPVTLSCSQTLNHNVMYWYQQKSSQAPKLLFHYYDKDFNNEADTPDNFQSRRPNTSFCFLDIRSPGLGDTAMYLCATSPDYSNQPQHFGDGTRLSIL.

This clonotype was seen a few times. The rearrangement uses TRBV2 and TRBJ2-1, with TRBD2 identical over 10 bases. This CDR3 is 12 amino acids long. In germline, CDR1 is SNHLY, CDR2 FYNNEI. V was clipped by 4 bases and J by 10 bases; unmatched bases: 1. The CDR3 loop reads CASSGAGGEQFF. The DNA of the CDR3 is TGTGCCAGCAGTGGAGCGGGAGGGGAGCAGTTCTTC.

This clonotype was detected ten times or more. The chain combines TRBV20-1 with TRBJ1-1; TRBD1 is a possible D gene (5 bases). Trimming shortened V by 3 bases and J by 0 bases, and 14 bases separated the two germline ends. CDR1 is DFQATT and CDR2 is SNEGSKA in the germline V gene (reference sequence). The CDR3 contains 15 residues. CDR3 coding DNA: TGCAGTGCTAGGTTCCCGGGACTGCTGAACACTGAAGCTTTCTTT. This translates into CSARFPGLLNTEAFF.

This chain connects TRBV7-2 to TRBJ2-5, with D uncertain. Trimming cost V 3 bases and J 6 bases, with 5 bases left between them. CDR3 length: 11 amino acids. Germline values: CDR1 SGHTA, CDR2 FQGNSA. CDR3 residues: CASSFSQTQYF. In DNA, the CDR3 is TGTGCCAGCAGCTTTAGTCAGACCCAGTACTTC.

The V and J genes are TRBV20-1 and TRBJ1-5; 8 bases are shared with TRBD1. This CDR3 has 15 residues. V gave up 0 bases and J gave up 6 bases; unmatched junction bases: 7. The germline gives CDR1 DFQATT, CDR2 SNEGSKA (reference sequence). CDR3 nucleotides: TGCAGTGCTAGAGAAAGGACAGGGCATCCTCAGCCCCAGCATTTT. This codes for CSARERTGHPQPQHF.

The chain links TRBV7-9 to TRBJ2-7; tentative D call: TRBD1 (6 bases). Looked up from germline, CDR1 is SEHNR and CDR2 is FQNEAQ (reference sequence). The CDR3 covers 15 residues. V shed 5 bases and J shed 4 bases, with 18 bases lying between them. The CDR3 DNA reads TGTGCCAGCAGCCTAACCGGGGACACCTCTTACGAGCAGTACTTC. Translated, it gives CASSLTGDTSYEQYF.

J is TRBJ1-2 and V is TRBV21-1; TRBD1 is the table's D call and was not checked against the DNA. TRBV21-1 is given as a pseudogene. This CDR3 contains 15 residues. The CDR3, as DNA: TGTGCCAGCAGCAAAGGGGCAGGGACAAATGCTGGCTACACCTTC. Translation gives CASSKGAGTNAGYTF.

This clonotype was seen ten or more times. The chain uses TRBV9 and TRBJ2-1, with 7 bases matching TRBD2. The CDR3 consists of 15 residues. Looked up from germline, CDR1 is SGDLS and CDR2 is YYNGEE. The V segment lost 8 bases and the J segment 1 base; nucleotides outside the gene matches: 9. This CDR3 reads CASGGGGSSYNEQFF. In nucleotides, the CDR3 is TGTGCCAGTGGGGGGGGTGGCTCTTCCTACAATGAGCAGTTCTTC.

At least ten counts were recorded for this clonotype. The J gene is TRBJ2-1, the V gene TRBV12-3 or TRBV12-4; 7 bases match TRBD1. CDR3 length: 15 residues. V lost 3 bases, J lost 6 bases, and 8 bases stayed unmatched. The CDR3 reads CASSLRDRTFNEQFF. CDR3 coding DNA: TGTGCCAGCAGTTTGAGGGACAGAACTTTCAATGAGCAGTTCTTC.

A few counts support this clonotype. CDR3 loop: CASSLGAGGMNTEAFF. The CDR3 nucleotides are TGTGCCAGCAGCTTAGGGGCAGGGGGCATGAACACTGAAGCTTTCTTT. This chain connects TRBV7-8 to TRBJ1-1; 8 bases fit TRBD1. Germline CDR1 SGHVS, CDR2 FQNEAQ. The CDR3 is made up of 16 amino acids. V trimming: 1 base; J trimming: 0 bases; junction bases outside the gene matches: 4.

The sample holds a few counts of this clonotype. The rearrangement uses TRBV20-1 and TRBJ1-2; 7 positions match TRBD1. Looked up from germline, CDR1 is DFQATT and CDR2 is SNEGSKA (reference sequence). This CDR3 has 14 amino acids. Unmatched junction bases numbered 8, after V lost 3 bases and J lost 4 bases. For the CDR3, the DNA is TGCAGTGCTAGGCCGCCGGGACAGTTCTATGGCTACACCTTC. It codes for CSARPPGQFYGYTF.

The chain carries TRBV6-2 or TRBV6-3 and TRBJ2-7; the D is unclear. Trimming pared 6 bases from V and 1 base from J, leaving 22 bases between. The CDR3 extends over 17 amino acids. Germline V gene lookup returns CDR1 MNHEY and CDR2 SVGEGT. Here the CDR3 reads CASRPYTGSPISYEQYF. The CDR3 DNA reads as TGTGCCAGCAGACCCTACACCGGTAGCCCGATTTCCTACGAGCAGTACTTC.

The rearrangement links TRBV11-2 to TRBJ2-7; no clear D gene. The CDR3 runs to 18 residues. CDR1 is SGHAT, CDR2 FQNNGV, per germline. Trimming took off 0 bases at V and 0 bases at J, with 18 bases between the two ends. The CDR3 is CASSLEVPFVAISYEQYF. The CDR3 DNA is TGTGCCAGCAGCTTAGAGGTACCCTTTGTGGCAATCTCCTACGAGCAGTACTTC.

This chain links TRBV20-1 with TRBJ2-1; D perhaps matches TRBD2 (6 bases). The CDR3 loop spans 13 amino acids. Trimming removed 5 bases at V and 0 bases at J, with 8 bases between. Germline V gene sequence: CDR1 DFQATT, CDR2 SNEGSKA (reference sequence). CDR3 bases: TGCAGTGCTCGGGACTTCTCCTACAATGAGCAGTTCTTC. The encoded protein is CSARDFSYNEQFF.

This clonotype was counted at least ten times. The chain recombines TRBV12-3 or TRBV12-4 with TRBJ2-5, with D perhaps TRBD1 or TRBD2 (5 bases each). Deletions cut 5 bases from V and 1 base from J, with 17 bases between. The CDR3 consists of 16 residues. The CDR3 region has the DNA TGTGCCAGCAGTCCCCTCGGGACGTCGACCCAAGAGACCCAGTACTTC. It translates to CASSPLGTSTQETQYF.

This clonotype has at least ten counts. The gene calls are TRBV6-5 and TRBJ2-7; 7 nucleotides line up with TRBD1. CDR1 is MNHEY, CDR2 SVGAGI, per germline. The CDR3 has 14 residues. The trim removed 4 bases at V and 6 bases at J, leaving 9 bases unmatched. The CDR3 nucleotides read TGTGCCAGCAGTTTGAACAGGGGTAGAGGCGAGCAGTACTTC. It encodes CASSLNRGRGEQYF.

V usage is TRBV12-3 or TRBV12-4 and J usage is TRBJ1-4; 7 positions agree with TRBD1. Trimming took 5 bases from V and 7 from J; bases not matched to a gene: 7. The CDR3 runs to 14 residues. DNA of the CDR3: TGTGCCAGCAGTATGACAGGGAGGGCTGAAAAACTGTTTTTT. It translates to CASSMTGRAEKLFF.

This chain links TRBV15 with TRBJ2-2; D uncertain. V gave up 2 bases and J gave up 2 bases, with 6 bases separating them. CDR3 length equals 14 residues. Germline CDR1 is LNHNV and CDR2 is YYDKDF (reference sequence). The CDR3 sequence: CATSRTKNTGELFF. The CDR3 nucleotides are TGTGCCACCAGCAGAACCAAAAACACCGGGGAGCTGTTTTTT.

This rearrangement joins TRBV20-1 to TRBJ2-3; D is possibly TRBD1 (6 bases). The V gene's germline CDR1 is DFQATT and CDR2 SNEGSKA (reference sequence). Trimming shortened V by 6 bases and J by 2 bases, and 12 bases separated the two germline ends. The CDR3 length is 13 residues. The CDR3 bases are TGCAGTGCGCAGCCAGGGGCCACAGATACGCAGTATTTT. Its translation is CSAQPGATDTQYF.

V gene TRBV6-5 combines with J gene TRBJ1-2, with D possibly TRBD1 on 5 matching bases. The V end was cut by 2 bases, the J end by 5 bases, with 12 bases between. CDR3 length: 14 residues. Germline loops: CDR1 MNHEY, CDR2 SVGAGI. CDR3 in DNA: TGTGCCAGCAGTTACGGGACGGATACTTATGGCTACACCTTC. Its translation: CASSYGTDTYGYTF.

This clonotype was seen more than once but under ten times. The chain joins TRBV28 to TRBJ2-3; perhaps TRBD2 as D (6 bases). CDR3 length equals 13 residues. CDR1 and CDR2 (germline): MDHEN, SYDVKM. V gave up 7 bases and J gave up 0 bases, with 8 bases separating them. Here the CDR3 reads CASISGSTDTQYF. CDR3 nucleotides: TGTGCCAGCATTAGCGGCAGCACAGATACGCAGTATTTT.

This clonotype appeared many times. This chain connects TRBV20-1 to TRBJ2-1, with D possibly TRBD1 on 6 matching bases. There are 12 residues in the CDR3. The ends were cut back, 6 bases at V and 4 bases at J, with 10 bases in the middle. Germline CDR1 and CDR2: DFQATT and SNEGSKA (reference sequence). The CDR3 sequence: CSAVGGYNEQFF. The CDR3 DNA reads TGCAGTGCGGTAGGGGGATACAATGAGCAGTTCTTC.

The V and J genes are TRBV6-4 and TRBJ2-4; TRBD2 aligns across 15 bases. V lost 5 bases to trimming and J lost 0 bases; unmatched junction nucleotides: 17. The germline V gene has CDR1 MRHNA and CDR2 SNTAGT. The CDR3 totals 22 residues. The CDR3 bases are TGTGCCAGCAGTAGGAGCCCCCCGGGACTAGCGGGAGGAGAGATAGCCAAAAACATTCAGTACTTC. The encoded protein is CASSRSPPGLAGGEIAKNIQYF.

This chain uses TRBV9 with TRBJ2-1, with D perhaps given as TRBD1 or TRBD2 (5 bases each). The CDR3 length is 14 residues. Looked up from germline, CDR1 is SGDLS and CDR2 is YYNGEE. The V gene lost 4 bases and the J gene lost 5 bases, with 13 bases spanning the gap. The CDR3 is CASSSRDGNNEQFF. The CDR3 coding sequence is TGTGCCAGCAGCTCCCGGGACGGGAACAATGAGCAGTTCTTC.

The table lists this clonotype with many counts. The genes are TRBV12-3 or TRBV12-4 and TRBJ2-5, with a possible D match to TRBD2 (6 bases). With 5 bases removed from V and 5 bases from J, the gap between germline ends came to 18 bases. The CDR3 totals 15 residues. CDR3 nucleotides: TGTGCCAGCAGTCGCATGAGCGGGCCGGGGGAGACCCAGTACTTC. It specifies CASSRMSGPGETQYF.

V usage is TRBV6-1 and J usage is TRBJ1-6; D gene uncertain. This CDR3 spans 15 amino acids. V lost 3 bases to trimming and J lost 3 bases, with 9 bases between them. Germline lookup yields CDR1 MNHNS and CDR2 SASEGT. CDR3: CASSDGRVYNSPLHF. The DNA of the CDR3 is TGTGCCAGCAGTGACGGACGCGTCTATAATTCACCCCTCCACTTT.